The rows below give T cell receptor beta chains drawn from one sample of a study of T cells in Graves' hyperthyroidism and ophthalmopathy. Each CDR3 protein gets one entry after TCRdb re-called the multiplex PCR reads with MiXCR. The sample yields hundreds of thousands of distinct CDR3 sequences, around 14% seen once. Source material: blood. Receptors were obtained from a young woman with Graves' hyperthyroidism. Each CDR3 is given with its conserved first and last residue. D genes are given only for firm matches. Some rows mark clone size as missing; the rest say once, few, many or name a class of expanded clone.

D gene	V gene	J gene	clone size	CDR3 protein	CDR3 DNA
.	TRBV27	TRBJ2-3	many	CASSLGPASTDTQYF	TGTGCCAGCAGTTTAGGGCCGGCTAGCACAGATACGCAGTATTTT
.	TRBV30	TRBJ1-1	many	CAWSLQPEAFF	TGTGCCTGGAGTTTGCAGCCTGAAGCTTTCTTT
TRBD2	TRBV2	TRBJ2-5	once	CASRLRTSGYQETQYF	TGTGCCAGCAGGCTTAGGACTAGCGGGTACCAAGAGACCCAGTACTTC
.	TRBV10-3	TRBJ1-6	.	CAISAQGGNSPLHF	TGTGCCATCAGCGCTCAAGGAGGGAATTCACCCCTCCACTTT
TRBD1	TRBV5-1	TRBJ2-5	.	CASSRDPGGLGETQYF	TGCGCCAGCAGCCGCGACCCAGGGGGCTTGGGAGAGACCCAGTACTTC
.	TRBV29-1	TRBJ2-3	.	CSVGVGSADTQYF	TGCAGCGTTGGGGTTGGGTCGGCAGATACGCAGTATTTT
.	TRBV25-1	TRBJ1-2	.	CASSEGYRGTGYTF	TGTGCCAGCAGTGAGGGATATAGGGGTACTGGCTACACCTTC
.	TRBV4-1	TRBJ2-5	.	CASSLDQGETQYF	TGCGCCAGCAGTCTCGACCAGGGGGAGACCCAGTACTTC
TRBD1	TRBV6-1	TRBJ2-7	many	CASKGTGDGEQYF	TGTGCCAGCAAGGGGACAGGGGATGGAGAGCAGTACTTC
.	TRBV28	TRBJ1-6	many	CASSLGGLRSYNSPLHF	TGTGCCAGCAGCCTTGGGGGATTGCGCTCCTATAATTCACCCCTCCACTTT
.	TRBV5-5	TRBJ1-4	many	CASSLGIGNPTNEKLFF	TGTGCCAGCAGCTTGGGGATAGGGAATCCAACTAATGAAAAACTGTTTTTT
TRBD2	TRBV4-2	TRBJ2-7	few	CASSQDKGGGGAYEQYF	TGTGCCAGCAGCCAAGATAAAGGTGGCGGGGGGGCCTACGAGCAGTACTTC
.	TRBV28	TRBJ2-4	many	CASSPDMSDIQYF	TGTGCCAGCAGTCCCGACATGTCGGACATTCAGTACTTC
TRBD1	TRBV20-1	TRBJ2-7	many	CSASGTGLGEQYF	TGCAGTGCTAGTGGGACAGGGCTGGGCGAGCAGTACTTC
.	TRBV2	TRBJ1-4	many	CASSYEDSLNEKLFF	TGTGCCAGCAGTTACGAGGACAGCCTTAATGAAAAACTGTTTTTT
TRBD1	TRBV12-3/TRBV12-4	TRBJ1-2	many	CASSLLPGQGAGGYTF	TGTGCCAGCAGCCTACTACCGGGACAGGGGGCTGGTGGCTACACCTTC
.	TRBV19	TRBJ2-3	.	CASSISSGSTDTQYF	TGTGCCAGTAGTATAAGCAGCGGAAGCACAGATACGCAGTATTTT
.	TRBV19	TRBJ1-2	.	CASSNLARTGGYTF	TGTGCCAGTAGTAACTTGGCCCGGACGGGGGGCTACACCTTC
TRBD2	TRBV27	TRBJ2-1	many	CASRDSGVGYNEQFF	TGTGCCAGCCGGGATAGCGGGGTAGGCTACAATGAGCAGTTCTTC
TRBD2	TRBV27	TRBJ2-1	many	CASSWGTSINEQFF	TGTGCCAGCAGTTGGGGGACTAGTATAAATGAGCAGTTCTTC
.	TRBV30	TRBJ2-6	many	CAWGIGSGANVLTF	TGTGCCTGGGGAATCGGGTCTGGGGCCAACGTCCTGACTTTC
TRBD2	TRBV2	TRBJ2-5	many	CASSFPAPSGRAGETQYF	TGTGCCAGCAGCTTCCCTGCCCCTAGCGGGAGGGCCGGTGAGACCCAGTACTTC
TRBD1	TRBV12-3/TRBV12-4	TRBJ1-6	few	CASSLRSGGNNSPLHF	TGTGCCAGCAGTTTACGGTCAGGGGGGAATAATTCACCCCTCCACTTT
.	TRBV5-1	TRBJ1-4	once	CASSLGANGKLFF	TGCGCCAGCAGCTTGGGAGCTAATGGAAAACTGTTTTTT
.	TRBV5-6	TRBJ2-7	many	CASSLGRLKYEQYF	TGTGCCAGCAGCTTGGGGCGGCTAAAGTACGAGCAGTACTTC
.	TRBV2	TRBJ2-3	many	CASKRTPPTDTQYF	TGTGCCAGCAAGCGGACACCTCCCACAGATACGCAGTATTTT
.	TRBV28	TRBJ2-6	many	CASSLRKRTPSGANVLTF	TGTGCCAGCAGTTTACGAAAAAGGACACCCTCTGGGGCCAACGTCCTGACTTTC
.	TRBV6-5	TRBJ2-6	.	CASSYWGGQGLYNVLTF	TGTGCCAGCAGTTACTGGGGCGGGCAGGGACTTTACAACGTCCTGACTTTC
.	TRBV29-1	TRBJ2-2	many	CSVANTGELFF	TGCAGCGTTGCGAACACCGGGGAGCTGTTTTTT
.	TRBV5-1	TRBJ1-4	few	CASSPYGVPNEKLFF	TGCGCCAGCAGCCCCTACGGCGTTCCGAATGAAAAACTGTTTTTT
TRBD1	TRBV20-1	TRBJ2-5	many	CSAGRATGLKETQYF	TGCAGTGCTGGCCGAGCGACAGGGCTAAAAGAGACCCAGTACTTC
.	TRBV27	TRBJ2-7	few	CAIKGGPSYEQYF	TGTGCCATCAAGGGGGGGCCCTCCTACGAGCAGTACTTC
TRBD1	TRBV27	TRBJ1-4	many	CASFSGTGVEKLFF	TGTGCCAGCTTCTCGGGGACAGGGGTTGAAAAACTGTTTTTT
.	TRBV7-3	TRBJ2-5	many	CASSPGTGQTQYF	TGTGCCAGCAGCCCCGGGACCGGGCAGACCCAGTACTTC
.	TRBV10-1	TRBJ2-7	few	CASPPGDEQYF	TGCGCCAGCCCCCCAGGAGACGAGCAGTACTTC